This T cell receptor beta chain was recovered during a study of technical replicates of blood from several donors. Repertoires were generated with immunoSEQ multiplex PCR, while TCRdb's copy carries only in-frame clones and drops some. Among roughly 100,000 clones listed, around 95% were seen once. The CDR3 extends over 15 amino acids. The germline V gene encodes CDR1 MGHRA and CDR2 YSYEKL. After removal of 2 bases from V and 4 bases from J, the junction contained 8 bases not matched to a gene. This rearrangement joins TRBV4-1 to TRBJ2-7; 7 positions match TRBD1. The clonotype comes from a human donor in good health. The sample was T cells isolated from PBMCs. CDR3 sequence: CASSQPTGTNYEQYF. CDR3 coding DNA: TGCGCCAGCAGCCAACCGACAGGGACCAATTACGAGCAGTACTTC.